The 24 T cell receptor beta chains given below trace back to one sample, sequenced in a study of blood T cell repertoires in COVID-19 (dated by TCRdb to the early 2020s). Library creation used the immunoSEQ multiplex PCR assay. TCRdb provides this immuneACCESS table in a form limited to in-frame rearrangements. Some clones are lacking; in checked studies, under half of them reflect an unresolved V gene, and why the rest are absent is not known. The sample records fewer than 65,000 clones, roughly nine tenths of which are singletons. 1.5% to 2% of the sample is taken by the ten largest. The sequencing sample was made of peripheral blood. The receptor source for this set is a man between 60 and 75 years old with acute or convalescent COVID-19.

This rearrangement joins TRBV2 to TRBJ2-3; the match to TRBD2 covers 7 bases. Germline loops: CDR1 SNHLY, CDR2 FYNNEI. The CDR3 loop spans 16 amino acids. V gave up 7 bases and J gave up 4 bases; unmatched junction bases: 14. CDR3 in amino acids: CASKGGAGYLSDTQYF. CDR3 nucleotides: TGTGCCAGCAAAGGAGGAGCGGGGTATCTATCAGATACGCAGTATTTT.

The CDR3 bases are TGTGCCAGCAGTTACGGGGATAAGGGGACCTACGAGCAGTACTTC. Residues: CASSYGDKGTYEQYF. The rearrangement links TRBV6-5 to TRBJ2-7, with D possibly being TRBD1 (5 bases). The CDR3 totals 15 residues. Trimming took 2 bases from V and 2 from J, leaving 13 bases between them. Germline loops: CDR1 MNHEY, CDR2 SVGAGI.

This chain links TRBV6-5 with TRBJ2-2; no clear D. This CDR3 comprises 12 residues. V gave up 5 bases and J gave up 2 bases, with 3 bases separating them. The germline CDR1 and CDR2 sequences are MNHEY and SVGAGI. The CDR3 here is CASSTNTGELFF. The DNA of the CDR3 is TGTGCCAGCAGTACTAACACCGGGGAGCTGTTTTTT.

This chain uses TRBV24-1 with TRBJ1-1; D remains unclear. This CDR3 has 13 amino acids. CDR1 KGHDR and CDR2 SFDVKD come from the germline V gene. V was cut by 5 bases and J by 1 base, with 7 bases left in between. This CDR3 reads CATSGPRNTEAFF. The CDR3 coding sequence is TGTGCCACCAGTGGTCCCAGGAACACTGAAGCTTTCTTT.

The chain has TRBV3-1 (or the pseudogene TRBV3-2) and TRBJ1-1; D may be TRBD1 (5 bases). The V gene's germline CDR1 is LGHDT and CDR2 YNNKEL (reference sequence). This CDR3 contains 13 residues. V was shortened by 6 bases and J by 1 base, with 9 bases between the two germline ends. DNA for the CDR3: TGTGCCAGCAGTCGACAGCAGAACACTGAAGCTTTCTTT. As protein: CASSRQQNTEAFF.

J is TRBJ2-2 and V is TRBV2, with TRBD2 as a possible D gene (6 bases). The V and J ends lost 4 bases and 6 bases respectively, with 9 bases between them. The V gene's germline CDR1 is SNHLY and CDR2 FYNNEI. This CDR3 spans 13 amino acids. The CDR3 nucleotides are TGTGCCAGCAGTGGTTGGGGGGCCGGGGAGCTGTTTTTT. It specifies CASSGWGAGELFF.

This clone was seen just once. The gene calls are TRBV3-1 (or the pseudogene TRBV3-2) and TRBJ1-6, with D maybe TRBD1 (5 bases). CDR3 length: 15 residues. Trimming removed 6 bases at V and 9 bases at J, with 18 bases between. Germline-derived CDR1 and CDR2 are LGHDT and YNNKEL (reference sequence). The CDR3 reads CASRNKKPGPSPLHF. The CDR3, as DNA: TGTGCCAGCAGGAACAAAAAGCCAGGGCCTTCACCCCTCCACTTT.

The CDR3 sequence: CASSLMAGGTEKHF. DNA for the CDR3: TGTGCCAGCAGTTTAATGGCGGGTGGGACAGAGAAGCATTTT. The chain combines TRBV27 with TRBJ1-5; 7 bases line up with TRBD1. The V and J ends lost 2 bases and 14 bases, in that order; junction bases with no gene match: 12. The CDR3 is 14 residues long. The germline V gene encodes CDR1 MNHEY and CDR2 SMNVEV (reference sequence).

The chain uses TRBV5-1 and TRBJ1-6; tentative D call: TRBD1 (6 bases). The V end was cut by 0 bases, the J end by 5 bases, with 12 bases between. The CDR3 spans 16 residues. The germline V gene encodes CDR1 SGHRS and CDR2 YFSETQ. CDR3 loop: CASSLDRGANNSPLHF. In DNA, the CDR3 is TGCGCCAGCAGCTTGGATCGGGGGGCTAATAATTCACCCCTCCACTTT.

CDR3 bases: TGTGCCAGCAGCTTAGGACATAACACTGAAGCTTTCTTT. Protein: CASSLGHNTEAFF. The chain recombines TRBV7-9 with TRBJ1-1, with D uncertain. Germline V gene sequence: CDR1 SEHNR, CDR2 FQNEAQ (reference sequence). Trimming took 1 base from V and 2 from J, leaving 5 bases between them. The CDR3 spans 13 residues.

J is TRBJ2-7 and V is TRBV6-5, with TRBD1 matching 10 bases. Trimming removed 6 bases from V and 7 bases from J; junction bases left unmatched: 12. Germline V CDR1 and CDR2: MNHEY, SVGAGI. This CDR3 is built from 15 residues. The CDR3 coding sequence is TGTGCCAGCAGCCGGCGGGACAGGGGAATTTGGGAGCAGTACTTC. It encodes CASSRRDRGIWEQYF.

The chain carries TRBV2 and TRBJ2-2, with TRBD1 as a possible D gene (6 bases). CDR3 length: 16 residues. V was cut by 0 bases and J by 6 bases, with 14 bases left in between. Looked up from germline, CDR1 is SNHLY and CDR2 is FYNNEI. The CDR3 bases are TGTGCCAGCAGTGAAGCTGGGCAGGGGTTCTCCGGGGAGCTGTTTTTT. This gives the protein CASSEAGQGFSGELFF.

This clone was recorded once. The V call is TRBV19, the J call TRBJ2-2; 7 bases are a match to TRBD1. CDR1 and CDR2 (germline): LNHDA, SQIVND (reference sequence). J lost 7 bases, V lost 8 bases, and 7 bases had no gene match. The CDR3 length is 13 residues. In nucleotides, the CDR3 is TGTGCCAGTCGCGGACAGGTGGGCGGGGAGCTGTTTTTT. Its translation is CASRGQVGGELFF. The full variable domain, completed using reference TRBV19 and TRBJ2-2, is DGGITQSPKYLFRKEGQNVTLSCEQNLNHDAMYWYRQDPGQGLRLIYYSQIVNDFQKGDIAEGYSVSREKKESFPLTVTSAQKNPTAFYLCASRGQVGGELFFGEGSRLTVL.

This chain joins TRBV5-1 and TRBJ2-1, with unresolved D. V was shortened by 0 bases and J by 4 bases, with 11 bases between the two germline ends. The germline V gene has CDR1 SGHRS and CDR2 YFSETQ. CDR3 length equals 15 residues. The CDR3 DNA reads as TGCGCCAGCAGCTTGGGGGCAGAAGGTTACAATGAGCAGTTCTTC. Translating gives CASSLGAEGYNEQFF.

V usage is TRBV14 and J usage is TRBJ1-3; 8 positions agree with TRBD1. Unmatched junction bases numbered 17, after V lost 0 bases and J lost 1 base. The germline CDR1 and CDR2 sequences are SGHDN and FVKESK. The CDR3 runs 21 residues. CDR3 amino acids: CASSQDGVRTGIPRSGNTIYF. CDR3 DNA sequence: TGTGCCAGCAGCCAAGATGGGGTTCGGACAGGGATTCCTCGATCTGGAAACACCATATATTTT.

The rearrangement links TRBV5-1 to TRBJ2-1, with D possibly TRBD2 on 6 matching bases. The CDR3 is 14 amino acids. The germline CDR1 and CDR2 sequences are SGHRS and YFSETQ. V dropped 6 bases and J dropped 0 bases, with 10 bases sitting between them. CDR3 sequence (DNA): TGCGCCAGCATGGGGGGTAACTCCTACAATGAGCAGTTCTTC. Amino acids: CASMGGNSYNEQFF.

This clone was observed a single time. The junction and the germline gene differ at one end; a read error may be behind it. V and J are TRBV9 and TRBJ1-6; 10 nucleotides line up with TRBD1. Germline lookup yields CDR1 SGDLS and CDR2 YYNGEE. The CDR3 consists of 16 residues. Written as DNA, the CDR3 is TGTGCCAGCAGCGTCGAGGACAGGGGGTATAACTCACCCCTCCACTTT. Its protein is CASSVEDRGYNSPLHF.

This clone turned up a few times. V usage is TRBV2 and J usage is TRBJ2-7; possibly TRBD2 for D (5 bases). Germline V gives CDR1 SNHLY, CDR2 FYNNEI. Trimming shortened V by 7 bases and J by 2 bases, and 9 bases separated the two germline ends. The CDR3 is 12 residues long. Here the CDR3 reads CASNGEPYEQYF. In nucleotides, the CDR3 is TGTGCCAGCAACGGGGAACCCTACGAGCAGTACTTC.

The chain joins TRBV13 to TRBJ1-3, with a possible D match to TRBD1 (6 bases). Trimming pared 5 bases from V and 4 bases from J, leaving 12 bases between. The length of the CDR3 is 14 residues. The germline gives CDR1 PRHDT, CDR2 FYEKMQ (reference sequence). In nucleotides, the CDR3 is TGTGCCAGCAGCCCCGGGACAATAGGAAACACCATATATTTT. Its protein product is CASSPGTIGNTIYF.

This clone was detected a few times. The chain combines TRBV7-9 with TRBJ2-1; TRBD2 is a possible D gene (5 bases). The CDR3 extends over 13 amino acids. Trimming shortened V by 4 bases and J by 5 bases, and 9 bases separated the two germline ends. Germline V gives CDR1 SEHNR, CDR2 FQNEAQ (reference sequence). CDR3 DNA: TGTGCCAGCAGCTCGCCGGGAAACAATGAGCAGTTCTTC. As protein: CASSSPGNNEQFF.

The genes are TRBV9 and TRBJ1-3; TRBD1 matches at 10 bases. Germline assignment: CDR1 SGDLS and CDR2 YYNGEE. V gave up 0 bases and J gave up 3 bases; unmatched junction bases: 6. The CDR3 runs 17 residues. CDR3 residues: CASSVGTGGIGGNTIYF. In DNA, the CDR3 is TGTGCCAGCAGCGTAGGGACAGGGGGAATAGGTGGAAACACCATATATTTT.

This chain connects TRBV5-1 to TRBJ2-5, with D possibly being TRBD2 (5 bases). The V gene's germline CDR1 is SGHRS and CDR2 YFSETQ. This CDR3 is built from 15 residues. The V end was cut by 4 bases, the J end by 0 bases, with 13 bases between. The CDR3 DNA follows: TGCGCCAGCAGCCCAAGCGGTGAATACCAAGAGACCCAGTACTTC. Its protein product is CASSPSGEYQETQYF.

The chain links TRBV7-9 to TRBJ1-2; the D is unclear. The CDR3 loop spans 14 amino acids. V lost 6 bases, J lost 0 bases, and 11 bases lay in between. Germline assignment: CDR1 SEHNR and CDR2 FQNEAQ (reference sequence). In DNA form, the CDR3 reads TGTGCCAGCAGTATTGCAGATTCTAACTATGGCTACACCTTC. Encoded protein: CASSIADSNYGYTF.

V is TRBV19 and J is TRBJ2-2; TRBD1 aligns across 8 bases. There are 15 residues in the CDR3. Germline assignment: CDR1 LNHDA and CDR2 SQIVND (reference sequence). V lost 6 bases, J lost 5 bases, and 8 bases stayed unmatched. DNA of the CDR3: TGTGCCAGTAGACGGCAGGGGGCGAGGACCGGGGAGCTGTTTTTT. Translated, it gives CASRRQGARTGELFF.